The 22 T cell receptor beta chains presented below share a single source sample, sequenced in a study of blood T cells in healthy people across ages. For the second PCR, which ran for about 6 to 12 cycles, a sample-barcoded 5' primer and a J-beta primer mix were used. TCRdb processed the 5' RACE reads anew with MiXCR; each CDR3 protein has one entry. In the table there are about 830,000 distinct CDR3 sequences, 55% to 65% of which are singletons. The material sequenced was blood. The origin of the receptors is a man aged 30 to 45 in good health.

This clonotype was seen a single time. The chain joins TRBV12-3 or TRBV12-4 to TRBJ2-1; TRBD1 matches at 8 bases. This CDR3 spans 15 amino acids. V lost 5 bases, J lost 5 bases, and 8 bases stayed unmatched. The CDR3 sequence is CASSTIGTGDNEQFF. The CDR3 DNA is TGTGCCAGCAGTACTATCGGGACAGGAGACAATGAGCAGTTCTTC.

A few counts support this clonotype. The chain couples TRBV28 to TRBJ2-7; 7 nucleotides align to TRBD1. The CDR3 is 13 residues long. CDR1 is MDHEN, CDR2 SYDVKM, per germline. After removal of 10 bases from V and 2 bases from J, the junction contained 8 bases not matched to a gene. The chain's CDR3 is CATRQGTTYEQYF. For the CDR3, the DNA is TGTGCCACCCGACAGGGTACAACCTACGAGCAGTACTTC.

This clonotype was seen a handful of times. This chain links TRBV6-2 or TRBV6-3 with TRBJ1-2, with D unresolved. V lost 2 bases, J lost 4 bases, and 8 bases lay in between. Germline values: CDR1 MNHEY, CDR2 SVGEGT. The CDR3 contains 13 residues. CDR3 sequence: CASSYGHIYGYTF. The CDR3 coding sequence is TGTGCCAGCAGTTACGGGCACATCTATGGCTACACCTTC.

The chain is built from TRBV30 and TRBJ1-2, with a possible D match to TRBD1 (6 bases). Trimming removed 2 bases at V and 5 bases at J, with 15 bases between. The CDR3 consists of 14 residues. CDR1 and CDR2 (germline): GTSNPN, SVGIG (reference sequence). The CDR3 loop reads CAWSPRGRGYGYTF. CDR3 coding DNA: TGTGCCTGGAGTCCGCGGGGCAGGGGATATGGCTACACCTTC.

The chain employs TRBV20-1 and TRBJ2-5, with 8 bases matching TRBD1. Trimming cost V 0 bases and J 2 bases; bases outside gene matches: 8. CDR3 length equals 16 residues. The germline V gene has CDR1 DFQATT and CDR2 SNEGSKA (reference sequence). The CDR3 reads CSARDRGLPNQETQYF. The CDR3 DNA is TGCAGTGCTAGAGACAGGGGGCTCCCTAATCAAGAGACCCAGTACTTC.

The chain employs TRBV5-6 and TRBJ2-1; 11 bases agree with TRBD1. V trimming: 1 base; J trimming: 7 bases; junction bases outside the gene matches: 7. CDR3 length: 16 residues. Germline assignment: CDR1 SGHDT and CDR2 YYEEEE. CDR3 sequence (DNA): TGTGCCAGCAGCTTGAGGAGGACAGGGGGCGAAAATGAGCAGTTCTTC. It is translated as CASSLRRTGGENEQFF.

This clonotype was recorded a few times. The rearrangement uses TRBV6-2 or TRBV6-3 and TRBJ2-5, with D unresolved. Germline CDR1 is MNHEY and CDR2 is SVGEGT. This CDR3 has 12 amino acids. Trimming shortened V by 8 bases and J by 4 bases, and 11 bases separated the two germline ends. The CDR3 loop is CASEGSGETQYF. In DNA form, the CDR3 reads TGTGCCAGCGAAGGATCGGGAGAGACCCAGTACTTC.

The CDR3 spells CASSHMTESSYNEQFF. The CDR3 bases are TGCGCCAGCAGCCATATGACAGAGAGCTCCTACAATGAGCAGTTCTTC. The chain uses TRBV5-1 and TRBJ2-1; D might be TRBD1 (5 bases). Trimming took 4 bases from V and 0 from J, leaving 14 bases between them. The CDR3 covers 16 residues. The germline gives CDR1 SGHRS, CDR2 YFSETQ.

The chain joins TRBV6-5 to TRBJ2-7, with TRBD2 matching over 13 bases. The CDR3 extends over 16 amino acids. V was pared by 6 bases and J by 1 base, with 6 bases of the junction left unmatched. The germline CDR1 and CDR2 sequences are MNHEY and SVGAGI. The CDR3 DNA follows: TGTGCCAGCAGAATAGGGGGACTAGCGGGGTCCTACGAGCAGTACTTC. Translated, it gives CASRIGGLAGSYEQYF.

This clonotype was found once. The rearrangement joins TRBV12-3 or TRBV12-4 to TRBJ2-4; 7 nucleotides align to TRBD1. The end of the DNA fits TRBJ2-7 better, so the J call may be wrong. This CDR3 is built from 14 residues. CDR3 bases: TGTGCCAGCAGTGGACGGGACAGAAACTACGAGCAGTACTTC. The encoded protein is CASSGRDRNYEQYF.

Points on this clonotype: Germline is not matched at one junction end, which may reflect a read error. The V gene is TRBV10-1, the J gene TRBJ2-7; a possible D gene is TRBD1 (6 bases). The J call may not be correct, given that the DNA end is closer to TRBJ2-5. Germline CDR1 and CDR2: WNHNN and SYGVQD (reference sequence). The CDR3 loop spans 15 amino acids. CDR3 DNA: TGCGCCAGCAGTGAACAGGGTGGTCTTCAAGCGACCCAGTACTTC. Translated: CASSEQGGLQATQYF.

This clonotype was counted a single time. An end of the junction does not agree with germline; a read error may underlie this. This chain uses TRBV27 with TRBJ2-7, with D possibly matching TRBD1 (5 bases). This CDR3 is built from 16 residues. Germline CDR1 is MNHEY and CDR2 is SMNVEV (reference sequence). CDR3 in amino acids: CASSLTGPVVRETQYF. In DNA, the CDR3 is TGTGCCAGCAGTTTAACAGGCCCAGTCGTTCGAGAGACCCAGTACTTT.

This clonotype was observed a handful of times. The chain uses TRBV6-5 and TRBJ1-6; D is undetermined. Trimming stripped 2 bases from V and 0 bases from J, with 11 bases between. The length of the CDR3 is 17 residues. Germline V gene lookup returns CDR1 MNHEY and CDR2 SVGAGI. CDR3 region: CASSYVQPSSYNSPLHF. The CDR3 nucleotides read TGTGCCAGCAGTTACGTACAGCCGAGCTCCTATAATTCACCCCTCCACTTT.

The CDR3 reads CASSFPVANYGYTF. CDR3 DNA: TGTGCCAGCAGCTTTCCAGTTGCTAACTATGGCTACACCTTC. The chain recombines TRBV5-6 with TRBJ1-2; D not resolved. The CDR3 is made up of 14 amino acids. V gave up 2 bases and J gave up 0 bases, with 8 bases separating them. Germline V CDR1 and CDR2: SGHDT, YYEEEE.

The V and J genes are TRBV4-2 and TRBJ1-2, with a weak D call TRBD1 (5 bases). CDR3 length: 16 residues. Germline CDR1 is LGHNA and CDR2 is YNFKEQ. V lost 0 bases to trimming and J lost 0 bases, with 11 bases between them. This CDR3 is CASSQESSRANYGYTF. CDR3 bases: TGTGCCAGCAGCCAAGAAAGCTCCAGGGCTAACTATGGCTACACCTTC.

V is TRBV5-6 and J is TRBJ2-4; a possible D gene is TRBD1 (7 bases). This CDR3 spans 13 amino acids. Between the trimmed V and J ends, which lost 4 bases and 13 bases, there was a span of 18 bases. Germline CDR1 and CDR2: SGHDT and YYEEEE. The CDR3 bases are TGTGCCAGCAGCCTGGGACAGTCTCGGGAGCAGTACTTC. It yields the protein CASSLGQSREQYF.

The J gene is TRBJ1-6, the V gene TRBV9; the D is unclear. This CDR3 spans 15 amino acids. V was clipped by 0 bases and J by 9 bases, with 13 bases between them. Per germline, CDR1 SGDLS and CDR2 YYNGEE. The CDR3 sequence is CASSVEPIEGSPLHF. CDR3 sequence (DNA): TGTGCCAGCAGCGTAGAACCAATAGAGGGTTCACCCCTCCACTTT. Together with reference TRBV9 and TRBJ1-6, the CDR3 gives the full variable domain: DSGVTQTPKHLITATGQRVTLRCSPRSGDLSVYWYQQSLDQGLQFLIQYYNGEERAKGNILERFSAQQFPDLHSELNLSSLELGDSALYFCASSVEPIEGSPLHFGNGTRLTVT.

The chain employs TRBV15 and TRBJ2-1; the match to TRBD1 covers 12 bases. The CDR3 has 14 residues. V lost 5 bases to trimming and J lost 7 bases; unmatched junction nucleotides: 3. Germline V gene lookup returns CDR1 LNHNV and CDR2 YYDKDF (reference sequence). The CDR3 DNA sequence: TGTGCCACCAGCGGGACAGGGGGCTTGAATGAGCAGTTCTTC. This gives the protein CATSGTGGLNEQFF.

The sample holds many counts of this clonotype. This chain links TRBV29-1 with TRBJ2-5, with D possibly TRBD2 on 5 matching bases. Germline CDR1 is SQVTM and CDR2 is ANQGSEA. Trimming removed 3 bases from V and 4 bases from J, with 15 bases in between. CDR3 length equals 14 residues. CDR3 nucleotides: TGCAGCGTTGACCCCGGGTCTGGGAGAGAGACCCAGTACTTC. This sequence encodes CSVDPGSGRETQYF. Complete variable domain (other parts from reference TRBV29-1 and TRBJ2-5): SAVISQKPSRDICQRGTSLTIQCQVDSQVTMMFWYRQQPGQSLTLIATANQGSEATYESGFVIDKFPISRPNLTFSTLTVSNMSPEDSSIYLCSVDPGSGRETQYFGPGTRLLVL.

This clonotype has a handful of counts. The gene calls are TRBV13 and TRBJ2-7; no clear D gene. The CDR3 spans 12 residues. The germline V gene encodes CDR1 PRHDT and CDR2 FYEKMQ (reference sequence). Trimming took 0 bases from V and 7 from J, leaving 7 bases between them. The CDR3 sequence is CASSLGEEEQYF. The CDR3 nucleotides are TGTGCCAGCAGCTTAGGCGAGGAGGAGCAGTACTTC.

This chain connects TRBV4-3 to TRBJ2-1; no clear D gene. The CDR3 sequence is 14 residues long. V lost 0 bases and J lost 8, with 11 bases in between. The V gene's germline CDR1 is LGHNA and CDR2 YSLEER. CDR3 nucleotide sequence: TGCGCCAGCAGCCAAGACCTGGCTTGGGATGAGCAGTTCTTC. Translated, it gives CASSQDLAWDEQFF.

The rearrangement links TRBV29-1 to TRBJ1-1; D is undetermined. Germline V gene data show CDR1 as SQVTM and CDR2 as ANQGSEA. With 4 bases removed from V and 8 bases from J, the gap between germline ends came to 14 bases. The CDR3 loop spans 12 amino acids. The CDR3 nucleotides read TGCAGCGTTGCTCCGGAGCGGATCGAAGCTTTCTTT. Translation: CSVAPERIEAFF.